This TCR beta chain is drawn from a study of human T cells and chemical hapten exposure. Overall study context: DPC at 2% was the sensitizing agent, placed on roughly 2 cm by roughly 2 cm of upper inner arm skin.

CDR1 and CDR2 (germline): SGHVS, FQNEAQ. The V gene end was trimmed by 4 bases and the J gene end by 4 bases; junction bases not matched to a gene: 4. The CDR3 extends over 16 amino acids. Time point reported: patch test 3, about 24 weeks after DPC sensitization. Described treatment: therapeutic diphenylcyclopropenone sensitization with weekly scalp DPC. TCRdb re-analysed the RACE reads in MiXCR, keeping a single row per CDR3 protein. The repertoire includes about 82,000 distinct CDR3 sequences, roughly 13% of them detected once, and approximately 5.2% sits in the top ten. This clonotype was seen at least ten times.

The sample in question was whole blood, obtained in connection with sensitization to the hapten diphenylcyclopropenone (DPC). This TCR derives from a woman aged 50 to 60 with alopecia areata. Some clones in this sample may be carry-over from other donors' samples. This rearrangement joins TRBV7-8 to TRBJ2-5; TRBD2 agrees at 15 bases. CDR3 sequence (DNA): TGTGCCAGCAGCTCCGGACTAGCGGGAGGGCGAGAGACCCAGTACTTC. This translates into CASSSGLAGGRETQYF. The full variable domain, in which reference TRBV7-8 and TRBJ2-5 provide the parts outside the CDR3, is GAGVSQSPRYKVAKRGQDVALRCDPISGHVSLFWYQQALGQGPEFLTYFQNEAQLDKSGLPSDRFFAERPEGSVSTLKIQRTQQEDSAVYLCASSSGLAGGRETQYFGPGTRLLVL.